The 31 T cell receptor beta chains below were found in one sample sequenced in a study of shared clonotypes between healthy human individuals. Generated by immunoSEQ multiplex PCR, the TCRdb table keeps only in-frame clones and is missing some. The sample contains over a million clones, approximately 96% of which appear only once. The sequencing sample was made of naive CD4+ T cells sorted from blood. Indicated subset: CD45RA+ positively selected. The receptors were gathered from a man under 40 in good health.

The rearrangement joins TRBV5-1 to TRBJ2-1; 7 nucleotides align to TRBD2. Trimming at V came to 2 bases and at J to 6 bases, leaving 5 bases not matched to a gene. The CDR3 is made up of 14 amino acids. The V gene's germline CDR1 is SGHRS and CDR2 YFSETQ. CDR3 bases: TGCGCCAGCAGCTTCGGGTGGGGGGGCAATGAGCAGTTCTTC. This gives the protein CASSFGWGGNEQFF.

CDR3 nucleotides: TGTGCCAGCAGCCAAGAAGTCCCAGTCGGGAATGAGCAGTTCTTC. This encodes CASSQEVPVGNEQFF. V is TRBV4-2 and J is TRBJ2-1; D gene ambiguous. The CDR3 sequence is 15 residues long. Germline CDR1 and CDR2: LGHNA and YNFKEQ. Trimming cost V 0 bases and J 7 bases, with 13 bases left between them.

This chain links TRBV7-2 with TRBJ2-7; 12 bases match TRBD2. The ends lost 5 bases at V and 12 bases at J; junction bases unmatched: 8. CDR1 is SGHTA, CDR2 FQGNSA, per germline. The CDR3 consists of 13 residues. The CDR3 bases are TGTGCCAGCAGCCCCGGACTAGCGGGGTCCCCGTACTTC. It is translated as CASSPGLAGSPYF.

The rearrangement links TRBV25-1 to TRBJ2-7; D tentatively fits TRBD1 or TRBD2 (5 bases each). V was clipped by 2 bases and J by 7 bases, with 18 bases between them. The CDR3 is 15 amino acids. CDR1 is MGHDK, CDR2 SYGVNS, per germline. For the CDR3, the DNA is TGTGCCAGCAGTGAAATAGAACTAGTATCAGGGGAGCAGTACTTC. Translation: CASSEIELVSGEQYF.

Details on this clone: The junction differs from germline at one of its ends, possibly a read error. The chain links TRBV10-3 to TRBJ2-2; 9 bases fit TRBD1. The CDR3 is 17 amino acids. Germline loops: CDR1 ENHRY, CDR2 SYGVKD. For the CDR3, the DNA is TGTGCCATCAGTGACCCTCGGGACAGGGCTCAGACCGGGAAGCTGTTTTTT. It is translated as CAISDPRDRAQTGKLFF.

V is TRBV27 and J is TRBJ2-2, with 11 positions matching TRBD2. Germline CDR1 reads MNHEY; CDR2 reads SMNVEV (reference sequence). CDR3 length: 17 residues. With V trimmed by 5 bases and J by 4 bases, 9 bases remained unmatched. CDR3 in amino acids: CASSPGTSGRGTGELFF. DNA for the CDR3: TGTGCCAGCAGTCCCGGGACTAGCGGTAGAGGCACCGGGGAGCTGTTTTTT.

The CDR3 DNA sequence: TGCAGCGTTGAGGGAATCGGGGGCGCGAAAGCTTTCTTT. It yields the protein CSVEGIGGAKAFF. This chain connects TRBV29-1 to TRBJ1-1; a weak D match, TRBD1 (6 bases). With 3 bases removed from V and 9 bases from J, the gap between germline ends came to 17 bases. CDR3 length equals 13 residues. In germline, CDR1 is SQVTM, CDR2 ANQGSEA.

Of note for this clone: Other DNA sequences in the sample encode the same CDR3. V gene TRBV5-1 combines with J gene TRBJ2-5; D ambiguous. Germline CDR1 reads SGHRS; CDR2 reads YFSETQ. CDR3 length: 13 amino acids. V was pared by 0 bases and J by 4 bases, with 7 bases between. CDR3 bases: TGCGCCAGCAGCTTGGGACCTCGAGAGACCCAGTACTTC. It codes for CASSLGPRETQYF. The whole variable domain, remainder taken from reference TRBV5-1 and TRBJ2-5, is KAGVTQTPRYLIKTRGQQVTLSCSPISGHRSVSWYQQTPGQGLQFLFEYFSETQRNKGNFPGRFSGRQFSNSRSEMNVSTLELGDSALYLCASSLGPRETQYFGPGTRLLVL.

The chain carries TRBV2 and TRBJ2-3; 7 bases are shared with TRBD1. The CDR3 is made up of 15 amino acids. CDR1 SNHLY and CDR2 FYNNEI come from the germline V gene. V was pared by 1 base and J by 5 bases, with 6 bases of the junction left unmatched. Written as DNA, the CDR3 is TGTGCCAGCAGTGAAGACAGGGGCAATCGAGATACGCAGTATTTT. This gives the protein CASSEDRGNRDTQYF.

The sample holds one count of this clone. The chain joins TRBV5-6 to TRBJ1-5; D gene unclear. CDR3 length: 17 residues. The ends were cut back, 1 base at V and 0 bases at J, with 14 bases in the middle. Germline V gives CDR1 SGHDT, CDR2 YYEEEE. CDR3: CASSLSPGNNSNQPQHF. DNA of the CDR3: TGTGCCAGCAGCTTGTCTCCGGGAAACAATAGCAATCAGCCCCAGCATTTT.

The chain couples TRBV7-9 to TRBJ1-2, with D possibly matching TRBD1 (5 bases). Germline CDR1 is SEHNR and CDR2 is FQNEAQ (reference sequence). V lost 2 bases, J lost 2 bases, and 9 bases lay in between. This CDR3 spans 14 amino acids. The CDR3 nucleotides read TGTGCCAGCAGCTTATTCGCAGGGAACTATGGCTACACCTTC. Its translation is CASSLFAGNYGYTF.

This clone appeared a single time. The rearrangement links TRBV5-4 to TRBJ2-7, with 9 bases aligning to TRBD1. Trimming cost V 4 bases and J 6 bases; bases outside gene matches: 8. From germline, CDR1 is SGHNT and CDR2 YYREEE (reference sequence). The CDR3 spans 14 residues. The CDR3 nucleotides are TGTGCCAGCAGCCGAGGACAGGGGTCTGTCGAGCAGTACTTC. It specifies CASSRGQGSVEQYF.

The V and J genes are TRBV9 and TRBJ2-1; 15 bases fit TRBD2. Germline CDR1 SGDLS, CDR2 YYNGEE. The CDR3 is made up of 16 amino acids. J was trimmed by 5 bases and V by 4 bases; bases with no gene match: 4. The CDR3 reads CASSTGLAGGHNEQFF. The CDR3 coding sequence is TGTGCCAGCAGCACGGGACTAGCGGGGGGCCACAATGAGCAGTTCTTC.

This chain links TRBV11-2 with TRBJ2-5; TRBD1 is a possible D gene (5 bases). V was clipped by 5 bases and J by 1 base, with 8 bases between them. Germline-derived CDR1 and CDR2 are SGHAT and FQNNGV. The CDR3 has 13 amino acids. CDR3 amino acids: CASSGHRQETQYF. Written as DNA, the CDR3 is TGTGCCAGCAGCGGACACCGCCAAGAGACCCAGTACTTC.

V usage is TRBV27 and J usage is TRBJ2-3, with unresolved D. CDR1 and CDR2 (germline): MNHEY, SMNVEV (reference sequence). V was pared by 6 bases and J by 5 bases, with 12 bases between. The CDR3 covers 13 residues. CDR3 residues: CASRGKVGDTQYF. The CDR3 DNA is TGTGCCAGCAGGGGAAAGGTAGGAGATACGCAGTATTTT.

The chain links TRBV27 to TRBJ2-2; D possibly matches TRBD1 or TRBD2 (5 bases each). Germline V lookup: CDR1 MNHEY, CDR2 SMNVEV (reference sequence). The ends were cut back, 10 bases at V and 2 bases at J, with 20 bases in the middle. CDR3 length equals 16 residues. CDR3 residues: CATGGLEGFNTGELFF. The CDR3 DNA is TGTGCCACTGGGGGTCTGGAAGGCTTTAACACCGGGGAGCTGTTTTTT.

The chain uses TRBV6-8 and TRBJ2-7, with TRBD2 matching 8 bases. This CDR3 spans 14 amino acids. V lost 10 bases to trimming and J lost 2 bases; unmatched junction nucleotides: 10. Germline lookup yields CDR1 MNHGY and CDR2 SAAAGT. The CDR3 protein is CAIKLAEKAYEQYF. For the CDR3, the DNA is TGTGCCATCAAACTAGCGGAAAAAGCCTACGAGCAGTACTTC.

With regard to this clone: Other DNA variants within this sample encode the same CDR3. J is TRBJ2-2 and V is TRBV5-1; D gene uncertain. CDR1 and CDR2 from the germline V gene are SGHRS and YFSETQ. Trimming left V 2 bases short and J 4 bases short, with 3 bases between. The CDR3 contains 12 residues. CDR3 residues: CASSFFTGELFF. The CDR3 DNA is TGCGCCAGCAGCTTTTTCACCGGGGAGCTGTTTTTT.

The rearrangement uses TRBV5-8 and TRBJ2-2, with 7 bases lining up with TRBD2. The CDR3 extends over 12 amino acids. Germline CDR1 SGHTS, CDR2 YDEGEE. The CDR3 loop is CTRGRSTGELFF. The CDR3 DNA reads TGTACGCGCGGGAGATCTACCGGGGAGCTGTTTTTT. Together with reference TRBV5-8 and TRBJ2-2, the CDR3 gives the full variable domain: EAGVTQSPTHLIKTRGQQATLRCSPISGHTSVYWYQQALGLGLQFLLWYDEGEERNRGNFPPRFSGRQFPNYSSELNVNALELEDSALYLCTRGRSTGELFFGEGSRLTVL.

This sequence joins TRBV7-2 and TRBJ2-1, with no clear D. Deletions cut 5 bases from V and 8 bases from J, with 13 bases between. Germline assignment: CDR1 SGHTA and CDR2 FQGNSA. The CDR3 is made up of 13 amino acids. The CDR3 region is CASSLLTLYEQFF. Written as DNA, the CDR3 is TGTGCCAGCAGCCTCCTGACCCTGTATGAGCAGTTCTTC.

The chain combines TRBV9 with TRBJ2-1; D is perhaps TRBD1 (6 bases). Germline V lookup: CDR1 SGDLS, CDR2 YYNGEE. CDR3 length: 17 residues. Trimming removed 0 bases at V and 0 bases at J, with 13 bases between. CDR3 coding DNA: TGTGCCAGCAGCGTAGAGGCAGGGGCTAGCTCCTACAATGAGCAGTTCTTC. Translation gives CASSVEAGASSYNEQFF.

A note on this clone: The junction and the germline gene differ at one end; a read error may be behind it. The chain recombines TRBV7-7 with TRBJ2-7, with 8 bases matching TRBD2. This CDR3 region has 15 residues. In germline, CDR1 is SSHAT, CDR2 FNYEAQ (reference sequence). The CDR3 loop reads CASSLARGGNYEQYF. The DNA of the CDR3 is TGTGCTAGCAGCTTAGCGCGCGGGGGGAACTACGAGCAGTACTTC. Using reference TRBV7-7 and TRBJ2-7 for the parts outside the CDR3, the full variable domain is GAGVSQSPRYKVTKRGQDVTLRCDPISSHATLYWYQQALGQGPEFLTYFNYEAQPDKSGLPSDRFSAERPEGSISTLTIQRTEQRDSAMYRCASSLARGGNYEQYFGPGTRLTVT.

V gene TRBV5-6 combines with J gene TRBJ2-5; 9 nucleotides line up with TRBD2. The germline gives CDR1 SGHDT, CDR2 YYEEEE. This CDR3 is built from 16 residues. Trimming cost V 0 bases and J 4 bases; bases outside gene matches: 7. The CDR3 loop is CASSLDGGRAGETQYF. As DNA, the CDR3 is TGTGCCAGCAGCTTGGACGGCGGGAGGGCCGGAGAGACCCAGTACTTC.

The V gene is TRBV28, the J gene TRBJ2-7; TRBD2 matches 10 bases. Germline loops: CDR1 MDHEN, CDR2 SYDVKM. V gave up 4 bases and J gave up 0 bases; unmatched junction bases: 3. The CDR3 has 15 amino acids. For the CDR3, the DNA is TGTGCCAGCAGTTCTAGCGGGAGTATCTCCTACGAGCAGTACTTC. This sequence encodes CASSSSGSISYEQYF. The entire variable domain, with the rest obtained from reference TRBV28 and TRBJ2-7, is as follows: DVKVTQSSRYLVKRTGEKVFLECVQDMDHENMFWYRQDPGLGLRLIYFSYDVKMKEKGDIPEGYSVSREKKERFSLILESASTNQTSMYLCASSSSGSISYEQYFGPGTRLTVT.

The V gene is TRBV4-1, the J gene TRBJ2-7; unclear D gene. V lost 6 bases, J lost 5 bases, and 20 bases lay in between. The CDR3 contains 15 residues. CDR1 is MGHRA, CDR2 YSYEKL, per germline. The CDR3 sequence is CASRIRATLLDEQYF. For the CDR3, the DNA is TGCGCCAGCAGGATCCGGGCCACTCTGCTGGACGAGCAGTACTTC.

The CDR3 loop is CASRRGKQGTPSNEQFF. The CDR3 DNA is TGTGCCAGCAGGAGGGGGAAACAGGGAACCCCTAGTAATGAGCAGTTCTTC. The V call is TRBV2, the J call TRBJ2-1; D possibly corresponds to TRBD1 (6 bases). CDR3 length: 17 amino acids. Germline V gene lookup returns CDR1 SNHLY and CDR2 FYNNEI. V lost 6 bases to trimming and J lost 7 bases, with 25 bases between them.

The chain joins TRBV9 to TRBJ2-2; D ambiguous. The V gene lost 4 bases and the J gene lost 2 bases, with 15 bases spanning the gap. This CDR3 comprises 16 residues. Germline V CDR1 and CDR2: SGDLS, YYNGEE. The DNA for the CDR3 is TGTGCCAGCAGCCCTACCGGTCTTTTCAACACCGGGGAGCTGTTTTTT. Its translation is CASSPTGLFNTGELFF.

The CDR3 loop is CASSVLQSYEQYF. The CDR3 region has the DNA TGCGCCAGCAGTGTGTTACAGTCCTACGAGCAGTACTTC. J is TRBJ2-7 and V is TRBV10-2; D is undetermined. The CDR3 has 13 residues. V dropped 4 bases and J dropped 1 base, with 8 bases sitting between them. Per the germline V gene, CDR1 is WSHSY and CDR2 is SAAADI.

This chain connects TRBV5-4 to TRBJ2-3, with TRBD2 as a possible D gene (7 bases). CDR3 length equals 17 residues. Germline-derived CDR1 and CDR2 are SGHNT and YYREEE (reference sequence). V dropped 4 bases and J dropped 2 bases, with 20 bases sitting between them. The CDR3, as DNA: TGTGCCAGCAGCGGGACGAGGCGGGGGCACTCCACAGATACGCAGTATTTT. Its translation: CASSGTRRGHSTDTQYF.

The CDR3 region is CASAEGNEQFF. DNA for the CDR3: TGCGCCAGCGCGGAGGGTAATGAGCAGTTCTTC. The rearrangement uses TRBV23-1 and TRBJ2-1, with D tentatively TRBD2 (6 bases). Being an ORF, TRBV23-1 has a function that is uncertain. The V gene lost 8 bases and the J gene lost 7 bases, with 9 bases spanning the gap. The CDR3 runs to 11 residues.

The chain employs TRBV28 and TRBJ2-7, with TRBD1 matching 11 bases. Trimming at V came to 6 bases and at J to 2 bases, leaving 6 bases not matched to a gene. This CDR3 has 15 residues. Germline-derived CDR1 and CDR2 are MDHEN and SYDVKM. CDR3: CASRDRGPTTYEQYF. The CDR3 nucleotides are TGTGCCAGCAGGGACAGGGGGCCCACGACCTACGAGCAGTACTTC.